This TCR beta chain was sequenced during a study of stem cell transplantation in POMP-related autoinflammatory disease. At the level of the study: Before transplant: CD4+ naive skewing, low CD8+ proportions, reduced cytokine secretion. Neutrophil and platelet engraftment from the graft donor was 100% through one year after transplant. Findings and caveats of the study: Unique TRB V-J gene pairings were limited in number in patients with PRAID. A trend toward lower repertoire diversity and greater clonality appeared in every analyzed T-cell subset of PRAID patients.

Comment on this clone: Its antigen is currently unknown.

Germline assignment: CDR1 MNHNS and CDR2 SASEGT. Trimming took 3 bases from V and 6 from J, leaving 12 bases between them. This CDR3 region has 14 residues. Repertoires were generated with immunoSEQ multiplex PCR, while TCRdb's copy carries only in-frame clones and drops some. This table holds roughly 70,000 clones, roughly 91% found once. The gene calls are TRBV6-1 and TRBJ1-5; weak D call: TRBD1 (5 bases). The input for sequencing was CD4+ T cells from PBMCs, taken after stem cell transplantation. This TCR was recovered from a human patient with POMP-related autoinflammation and immune dysregulation (PRAID). The graft donor may be the source of some T cells. CDR3: CASSEAGGVQPQHF. The CDR3 bases are TGTGCCAGCAGTGAGGCCGGAGGGGTTCAGCCCCAGCATTTT.